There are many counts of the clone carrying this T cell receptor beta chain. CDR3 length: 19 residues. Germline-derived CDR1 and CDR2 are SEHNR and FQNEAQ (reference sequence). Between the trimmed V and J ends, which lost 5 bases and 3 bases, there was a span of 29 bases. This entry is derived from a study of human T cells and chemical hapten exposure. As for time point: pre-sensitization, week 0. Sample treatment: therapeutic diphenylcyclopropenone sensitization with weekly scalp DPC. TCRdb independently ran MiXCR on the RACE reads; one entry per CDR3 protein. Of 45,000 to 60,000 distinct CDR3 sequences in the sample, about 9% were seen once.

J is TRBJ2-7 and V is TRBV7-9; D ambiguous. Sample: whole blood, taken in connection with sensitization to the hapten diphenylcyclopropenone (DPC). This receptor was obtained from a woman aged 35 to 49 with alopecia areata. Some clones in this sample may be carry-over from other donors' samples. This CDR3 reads CASSPAPLLDGEGSYEQYF. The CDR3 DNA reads TGTGCCAGCAGCCCGGCCCCCTTGTTGGACGGAGAAGGAAGCTACGAGCAGTACTTC.